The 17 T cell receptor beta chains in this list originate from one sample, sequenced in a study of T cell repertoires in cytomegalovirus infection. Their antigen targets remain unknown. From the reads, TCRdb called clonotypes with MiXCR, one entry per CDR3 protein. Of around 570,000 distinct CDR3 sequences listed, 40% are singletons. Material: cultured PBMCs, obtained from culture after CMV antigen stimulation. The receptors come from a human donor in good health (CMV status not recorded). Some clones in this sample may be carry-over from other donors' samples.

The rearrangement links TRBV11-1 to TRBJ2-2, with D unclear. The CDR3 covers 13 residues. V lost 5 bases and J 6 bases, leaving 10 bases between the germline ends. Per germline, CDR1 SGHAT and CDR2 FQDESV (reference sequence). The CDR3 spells CASSMGSAGELFF. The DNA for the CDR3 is TGTGCCAGCAGCATGGGCTCGGCCGGGGAGCTGTTTTTT.

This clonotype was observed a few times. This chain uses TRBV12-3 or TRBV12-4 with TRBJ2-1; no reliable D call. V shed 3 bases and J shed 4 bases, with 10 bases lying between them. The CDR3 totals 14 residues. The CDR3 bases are TGTGCCAGCAGTTTCCCCCCCTTTTACAATGAGCAGTTCTTC. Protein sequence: CASSFPPFYNEQFF.

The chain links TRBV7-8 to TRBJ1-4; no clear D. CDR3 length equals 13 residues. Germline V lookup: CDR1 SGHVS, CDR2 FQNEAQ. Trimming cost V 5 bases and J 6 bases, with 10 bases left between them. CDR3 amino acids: CASSQRTDEKLFF. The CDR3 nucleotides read TGTGCCAGCAGCCAGAGGACGGATGAAAAACTGTTTTTT.

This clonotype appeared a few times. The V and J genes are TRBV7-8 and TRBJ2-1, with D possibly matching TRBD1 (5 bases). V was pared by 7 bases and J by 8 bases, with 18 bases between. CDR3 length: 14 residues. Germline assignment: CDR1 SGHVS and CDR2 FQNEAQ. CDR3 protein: CASTSFGQSHEQFF. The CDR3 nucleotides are TGTGCCAGCACCTCATTCGGACAAAGCCATGAGCAGTTCTTC.

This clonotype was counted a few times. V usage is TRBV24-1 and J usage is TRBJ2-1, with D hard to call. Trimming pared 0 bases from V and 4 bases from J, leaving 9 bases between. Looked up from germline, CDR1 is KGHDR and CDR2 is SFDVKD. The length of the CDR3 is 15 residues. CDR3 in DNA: TGTGCCACCAGTGATTTGCCGTCCACTTACAATGAGCAGTTCTTC. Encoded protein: CATSDLPSTYNEQFF.

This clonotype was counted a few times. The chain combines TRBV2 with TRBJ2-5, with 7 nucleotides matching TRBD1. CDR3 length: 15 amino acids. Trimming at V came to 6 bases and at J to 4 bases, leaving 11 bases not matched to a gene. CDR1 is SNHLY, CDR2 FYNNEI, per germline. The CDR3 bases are TGTGCCAGCAGGGAGAGACAGGGATCATCAGAGACCCAGTACTTC. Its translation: CASRERQGSSETQYF.

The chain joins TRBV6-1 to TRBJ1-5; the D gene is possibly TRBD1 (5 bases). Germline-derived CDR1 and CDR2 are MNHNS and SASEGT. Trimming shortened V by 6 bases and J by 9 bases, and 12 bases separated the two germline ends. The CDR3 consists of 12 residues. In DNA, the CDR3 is TGTGCCAGCAGCCAGGGCGGTTGGCCCCAGCATTTT. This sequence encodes CASSQGGWPQHF.

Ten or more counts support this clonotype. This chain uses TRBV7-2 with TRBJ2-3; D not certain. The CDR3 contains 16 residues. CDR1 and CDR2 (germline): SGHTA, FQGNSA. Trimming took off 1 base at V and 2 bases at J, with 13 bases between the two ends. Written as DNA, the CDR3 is TGTGCCAGCAGCTTAGGGGCGTCCCCACACACAGATACGCAGTATTTT. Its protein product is CASSLGASPHTDTQYF.

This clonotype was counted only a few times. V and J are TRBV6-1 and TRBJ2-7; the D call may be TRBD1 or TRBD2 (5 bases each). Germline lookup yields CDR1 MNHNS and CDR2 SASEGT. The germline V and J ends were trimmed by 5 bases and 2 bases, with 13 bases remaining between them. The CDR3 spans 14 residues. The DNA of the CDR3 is TGTGCCAGCAGTACCCACGGGGCAGCCTACGAGCAGTACTTC. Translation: CASSTHGAAYEQYF.

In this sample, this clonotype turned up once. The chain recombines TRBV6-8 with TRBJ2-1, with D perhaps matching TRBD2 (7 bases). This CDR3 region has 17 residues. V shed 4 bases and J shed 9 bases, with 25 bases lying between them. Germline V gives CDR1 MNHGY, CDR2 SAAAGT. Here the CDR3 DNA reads TGTGCCAGCAGTTTTAATTCGGGGGGCCCCCTCATTGGTGAGCAGTTCTTC. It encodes CASSFNSGGPLIGEQFF.

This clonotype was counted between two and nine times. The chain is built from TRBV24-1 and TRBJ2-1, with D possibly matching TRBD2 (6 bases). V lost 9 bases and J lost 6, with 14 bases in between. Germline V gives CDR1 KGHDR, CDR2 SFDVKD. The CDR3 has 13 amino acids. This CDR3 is CATSPAGTNEQFF. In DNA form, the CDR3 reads TGTGCCACCTCCCCGGCGGGGACCAATGAGCAGTTCTTC.

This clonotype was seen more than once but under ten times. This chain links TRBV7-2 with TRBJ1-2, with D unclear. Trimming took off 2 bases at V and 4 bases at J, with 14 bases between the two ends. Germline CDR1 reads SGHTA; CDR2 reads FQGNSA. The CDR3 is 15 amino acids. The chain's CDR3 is CASSLIFLLGYGYTF. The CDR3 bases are TGTGCCAGCAGCTTAATCTTTTTACTCGGCTATGGCTACACCTTC.

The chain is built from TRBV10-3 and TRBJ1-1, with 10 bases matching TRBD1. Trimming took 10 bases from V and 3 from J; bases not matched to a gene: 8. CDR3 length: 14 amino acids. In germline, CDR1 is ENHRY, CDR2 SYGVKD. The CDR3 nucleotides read TGTGCCACCGGGTTGGGGACAGGGGACACTGAAGCTTTCTTT. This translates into CATGLGTGDTEAFF.

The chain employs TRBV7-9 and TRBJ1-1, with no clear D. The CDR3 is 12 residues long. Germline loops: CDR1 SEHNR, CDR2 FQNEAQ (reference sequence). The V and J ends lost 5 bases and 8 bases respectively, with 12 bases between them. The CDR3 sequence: CASSTDWAEAFF. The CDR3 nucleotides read TGTGCCAGCAGCACGGACTGGGCCGAAGCTTTCTTT.

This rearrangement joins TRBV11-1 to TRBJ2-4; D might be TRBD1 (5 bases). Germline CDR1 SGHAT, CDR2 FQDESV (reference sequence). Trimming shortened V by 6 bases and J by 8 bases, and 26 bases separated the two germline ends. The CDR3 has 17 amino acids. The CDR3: CASSLAEDTRAWDIQYF. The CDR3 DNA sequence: TGTGCCAGCAGTCTCGCGGAAGACACCAGGGCCTGGGACATTCAGTACTTC.

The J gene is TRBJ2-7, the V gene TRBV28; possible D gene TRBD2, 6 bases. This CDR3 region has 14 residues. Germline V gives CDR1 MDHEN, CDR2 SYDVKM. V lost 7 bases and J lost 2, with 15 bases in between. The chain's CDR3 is CASKAGTPTYEQYF. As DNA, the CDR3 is TGTGCCAGCAAAGCGGGTACGCCGACCTACGAGCAGTACTTC.

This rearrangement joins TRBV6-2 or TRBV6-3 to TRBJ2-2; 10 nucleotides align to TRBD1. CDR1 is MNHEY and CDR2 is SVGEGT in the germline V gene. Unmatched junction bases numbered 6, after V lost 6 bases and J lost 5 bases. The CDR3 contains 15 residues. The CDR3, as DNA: TGTGCCAGCAGCGTGACAGGGGGCGCGACCGGGGAGCTGTTTTTT. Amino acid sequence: CASSVTGGATGELFF.